One sample yielded the 8 T cell receptor beta chains listed below, sequenced in a study of identical twins. TCRdb fed the 5' RACE reads into MiXCR, producing one record per CDR3 protein. The sample consists of hundreds of thousands of distinct CDR3 sequences, 6.1% of them appearing once. Source material: naive T cells sorted from blood. These receptor sequences come from a man younger than 30 in good health.

This clonotype was observed a few times. The chain is built from TRBV10-2 and TRBJ2-3; 8 nucleotides match TRBD2. There are 15 residues in the CDR3. CDR1 and CDR2 (germline): WSHSY, SAAADI. Germline trimming cut 6 bases from V and 2 bases from J; bases unmatched to any gene: 7. Here the CDR3 reads CASSDLAGPTDTQYF. The CDR3 nucleotides are TGCGCCAGCAGCGATCTAGCGGGTCCCACAGATACGCAGTATTTT.

This clonotype was observed a few times. This chain joins TRBV29-1 and TRBJ1-4; 9 positions match TRBD1. Germline assignment: CDR1 SQVTM and CDR2 ANQGSEA. The CDR3 runs to 12 residues. Trimming removed 6 bases from V and 6 bases from J; junction bases left unmatched: 2. CDR3 in DNA: TGCAGCGTGAGGACAGGGGATGAAAAACTGTTTTTT. It codes for CSVRTGDEKLFF.

Many counts were recorded for this clonotype. The chain joins TRBV28 to TRBJ2-7; D gene ambiguous. Per germline, CDR1 MDHEN and CDR2 SYDVKM. The CDR3 covers 16 residues. V was cut by 2 bases and J by 2 bases, with 16 bases left in between. The CDR3 is CASSLEPVTRPYEQYV. The CDR3 DNA reads as TGTGCCAGCAGTTTAGAACCCGTCACCCGACCCTACGAGCAGTACGTC.

To note about this clonotype: Lacking the conserved final phenylalanine or tryptophan, this CDR3 likely reflects a read error. This chain joins TRBV5-1 and TRBJ1-1, with 9 bases aligning to TRBD1. The CDR3 has 15 amino acids. V gave up 0 bases and J gave up 7 bases; unmatched junction bases: 7. CDR1 and CDR2 from the germline V gene are SGHRS and YFSETQ. In DNA, the CDR3 is TGCGCCAGCAGCTTGGCAGGGACAGGGAATCATGAAGCTTTCTGT. Translating gives CASSLAGTGNHEAFC.

This rearrangement joins TRBV18 to TRBJ2-2, with unresolved D. CDR1 and CDR2 (germline): KGHSH, LQKENI. Trimming took 8 bases from V and 7 from J, leaving 14 bases between them. The CDR3 totals 13 residues. CDR3 region: CASARKSGGELFF. CDR3 nucleotide sequence: TGTGCCAGCGCCCGGAAAAGTGGCGGGGAGCTGTTTTTT.

This clonotype was seen more than once but under ten times. The chain uses TRBV12-3 or TRBV12-4 and TRBJ2-3; no clear D gene. Between the trimmed V and J ends, which lost 1 base and 7 bases, there was a span of 9 bases. CDR3 size: 13 residues. The DNA of the CDR3 is TGTGCCAGCAGTTTAGATAATCTGTATACGCAGTATTTT. Translation gives CASSLDNLYTQYF.

The chain employs TRBV6-5 and TRBJ2-2; no definite D call. CDR3 length: 16 residues. V gave up 0 bases and J gave up 5 bases, with 13 bases separating them. CDR1 is MNHEY and CDR2 is SVGAGI in the germline V gene. The CDR3 loop is CASSYSTLPLTGELFF. The CDR3, as DNA: TGTGCCAGCAGTTACTCAACACTTCCACTTACCGGGGAGCTGTTTTTT.

This chain connects TRBV7-2 to TRBJ2-7; TRBD1 agrees at 11 bases. V trimming: 5 bases; J trimming: 5 bases; junction bases outside the gene matches: 8. The CDR3 sequence is 15 residues long. Germline-derived CDR1 and CDR2 are SGHTA and FQGNSA. The CDR3 DNA sequence: TGTGCCAGCAGCCGCGATCCGGGACAGGGGGACGAGCAGTACTTC. Translated, it gives CASSRDPGQGDEQYF.